The 28 T cell receptor beta chains below come from one sample, sequenced in a study of T cells in Graves' hyperthyroidism and ophthalmopathy. From RNA transcripts, TCR beta CDR3 regions were amplified. HTBI primers were employed in a first-round RT-PCR of the TCR CDR3. TCRdb recomputed calls from the multiplex PCR reads with MiXCR, one row per CDR3 protein. The sample records about 300,000 distinct CDR3 sequences, roughly 13% being singletons. Sequenced material: blood. Source of these receptors: a woman aged 40 to 49 with Graves' hyperthyroidism.

This clonotype was seen repeatedly, ten times or more. The CDR3 loop is CASSPASIYEQYF. The CDR3 DNA follows: TGTGCCAGCAGCCCTGCGTCGATCTACGAGCAGTACTTC. The rearrangement uses TRBV7-9 and TRBJ2-7; D is unresolved. Trimming removed 5 bases from V and 3 bases from J, with 11 bases in between. CDR1 is SEHNR and CDR2 is FQNEAQ in the germline V gene (reference sequence). CDR3 length: 13 residues.

In this sample, this clonotype turned up many times. The chain couples TRBV10-3 to TRBJ1-5; D is unclear. V was shortened by 4 bases and J by 5 bases, with 12 bases between the two germline ends. Germline CDR1 and CDR2: ENHRY and SYGVKD. There are 14 residues in the CDR3. This chain's CDR3 is CAISVRPGDQPQHF. For the CDR3, the DNA is TGTGCCATCAGTGTTAGGCCGGGAGATCAGCCCCAGCATTTT.

The sample holds many counts of this clonotype. J is TRBJ2-1 and V is TRBV7-2, with TRBD2 matching over 14 bases. Germline V gene data show CDR1 as SGHTA and CDR2 as FQGNSA. The J segment lost 9 bases and the V segment lost 5 bases, leaving 9 bases of the junction unmatched. The CDR3 sequence is 16 residues long. Here the CDR3 DNA reads TGTGCCAGCAGCCTCGGACTAGCGGGGGGACAAGCTGAGCAGTTCTTC. It yields the protein CASSLGLAGGQAEQFF.

This clonotype was found many times. This sequence joins TRBV30 and TRBJ1-1, with D uncertain. Germline assignment: CDR1 GTSNPN and CDR2 SVGIG (reference sequence). The V end lost 4 bases, the J end lost 6 bases, and 15 bases lay between the germline ends. CDR3 size: 13 residues. Here the CDR3 reads CAWNPGKRAEAFF. The CDR3 bases are TGTGCCTGGAACCCGGGGAAGAGGGCTGAAGCTTTCTTT.

This clonotype was recorded once. The gene calls are TRBV28 and TRBJ2-1; either TRBD1 or TRBD2 may supply D (5 bases each). The CDR3 contains 21 residues. V lost 6 bases, J lost 2 bases, and 32 bases lay in between. Germline V gene data show CDR1 as MDHEN and CDR2 as SYDVKM. CDR3 DNA: TGTGCCAGCAGACCAAGTAGCATAAAGGGGTTCGAGGGGCTACCCTACAATGAGCAGTTCTTC. The encoded protein is CASRPSSIKGFEGLPYNEQFF.

This clonotype was found many times. Given a much more abundant clone one base away, this may be a read error. J is TRBJ1-5 and V is TRBV24-1; no reliable D call. V shed 4 bases and J shed 0 bases, with 6 bases lying between them. This CDR3 is 14 amino acids long. Germline lookup yields CDR1 KGHDR and CDR2 SFDVKD. Here the CDR3 DNA reads TGTGCCACCAGTGAAGGAAATAGCAATCAGCCCCAGCATTTT. This encodes CATSEGNSNQPQHF.

A few counts support this clonotype. This sequence joins TRBV24-1 and TRBJ2-5; D might be TRBD1 or TRBD2, each matching 5 bases. Trimming took off 4 bases at V and 4 bases at J, with 12 bases between the two ends. This CDR3 has 14 amino acids. CDR1 and CDR2 from the germline V gene are KGHDR and SFDVKD. The CDR3 DNA reads as TGTGCCACCAGTGAACACGGGACCCGAGAGACCCAGTACTTC. This codes for CATSEHGTRETQYF.

The V call is TRBV24-1, the J call TRBJ2-1; the D gene is possibly TRBD2 (5 bases). Trimming stripped 12 bases from V and 8 bases from J, with 10 bases between. The CDR3 spans 10 residues. Germline V gene data show CDR1 as KGHDR and CDR2 as SFDVKD. CDR3 nucleotide sequence: TGTGCCGCAGTGGGAGATGAGCAGTTCTTC. The encoded protein is CAAVGDEQFF.

Only a few counts were recorded for this clonotype. CDR3 protein: CASSPQGGGGYTF. DNA of the CDR3: TGTGCCAGCAGCCCGCAGGGGGGCGGAGGCTACACCTTC. The chain recombines TRBV7-2 with TRBJ1-2, with TRBD1 matching over 7 bases. CDR3 length equals 13 residues. Germline lookup yields CDR1 SGHTA and CDR2 FQGNSA. Germline trimming cut 5 bases from V and 8 bases from J; bases unmatched to any gene: 8.

This clonotype was found many times. The chain is built from TRBV24-1 and TRBJ2-1, with 7 bases fitting TRBD2. Germline assignment: CDR1 KGHDR and CDR2 SFDVKD. Trimming cost V 0 bases and J 5 bases; bases outside gene matches: 12. The CDR3 sequence is 18 residues long. The CDR3 bases are TGTGCCACCAGTGATTTGCCGACTAGCAACCCTCCCGACAATGAGCAGTTCTTC. Translated: CATSDLPTSNPPDNEQFF.

CDR3 in DNA: TGTGCCAGTAGCCACTCCCCGGTAAAACTGTTTTTT. Protein sequence: CASSHSPVKLFF. The V and J genes are TRBV19 and TRBJ1-4; D unclear. CDR1 and CDR2 (germline): LNHDA, SQIVND (reference sequence). The CDR3 is 12 amino acids. V was shortened by 6 bases and J by 10 bases, with 12 bases between the two germline ends.

This clonotype was recorded at least ten times. The V call is TRBV27, the J call TRBJ2-7, with 9 positions matching TRBD1. Germline V gene sequence: CDR1 MNHEY, CDR2 SMNVEV (reference sequence). With V trimmed by 4 bases and J by 3 bases, 7 bases remained unmatched. The CDR3 has 15 amino acids. The chain's CDR3 is CASSSSGTGLYEQYF. Here the CDR3 DNA reads TGTGCCAGCAGTTCCTCCGGGACAGGGCTCTACGAGCAGTACTTC.

The chain carries TRBV28 and TRBJ2-1; TRBD1 or TRBD2 may be the D gene (5 bases each). CDR3 length equals 15 residues. V was trimmed by 6 bases and J by 11 bases, leaving 23 bases between them. The germline V gene encodes CDR1 MDHEN and CDR2 SYDVKM. The CDR3 region has the DNA TGTGCCAGCAGCCCTTTGGGGGACCGATATAGGAAGCAGTTCTTC. Encoded protein: CASSPLGDRYRKQFF.

This clonotype was detected many times. The chain uses TRBV29-1 and TRBJ1-2, with 7 bases identical to TRBD1. The germline gives CDR1 SQVTM, CDR2 ANQGSEA. J was trimmed by 4 bases and V by 7 bases; bases with no gene match: 9. The CDR3 loop spans 13 amino acids. The CDR3, as DNA: TGCAGCGCCTTATCCCGACAGGGCTATGGCTACACCTTC. Its protein product is CSALSRQGYGYTF.

This clonotype came up many times. The chain carries TRBV11-3 and TRBJ2-7; the match to TRBD2 covers 9 bases. CDR1 and CDR2 (germline): SGHNT, YENEEA. The J segment lost 7 bases and the V segment lost 7 bases, leaving 8 bases of the junction unmatched. The CDR3 runs to 13 residues. The CDR3 sequence is CASKKREAEEQYF. For the CDR3, the DNA is TGTGCCAGCAAGAAGCGGGAGGCCGAGGAGCAGTACTTC.

This clonotype was detected many times. The chain carries TRBV19 and TRBJ1-5, with D hard to call. Trimming shortened V by 3 bases and J by 0 bases, and 9 bases separated the two germline ends. The germline gives CDR1 LNHDA, CDR2 SQIVND (reference sequence). The CDR3 is made up of 15 amino acids. The CDR3 here is CASSISAYSNQPQHF. The DNA of the CDR3 is TGTGCCAGTAGTATCTCAGCCTATAGCAATCAGCCCCAGCATTTT.

The chain links TRBV20-1 to TRBJ1-4; D unclear. The CDR3 extends over 12 amino acids. Germline V gene sequence: CDR1 DFQATT, CDR2 SNEGSKA (reference sequence). The ends were cut back, 3 bases at V and 4 bases at J, with 6 bases in the middle. The CDR3 DNA reads as TGCAGTGCTAGGCAGTTTAATGAAAAACTGTTTTTT. Protein sequence: CSARQFNEKLFF.

The chain recombines TRBV6-2 or TRBV6-3 with TRBJ2-2; 8 bases map to TRBD2. The germline V gene has CDR1 MNHEY and CDR2 SVGEGT. This CDR3 region has 14 residues. J lost 3 bases, V lost 6 bases, and 3 bases had no gene match. This chain's CDR3 is CASRPGLDTGELFF. CDR3 bases: TGTGCCAGCAGACCGGGACTAGACACCGGGGAGCTGTTTTTT.

This clonotype was counted ten times or more. This rearrangement joins TRBV3-1 to TRBJ2-2; D not certain. V was cut by 1 base and J by 3 bases, with 9 bases left in between. CDR3 size: 15 residues. Germline V lookup: CDR1 LGHDT, CDR2 YNNKEL (reference sequence). CDR3 loop: CASSQANSHTGELFF. The CDR3 region has the DNA TGTGCCAGCAGCCAAGCGAATAGTCACACCGGGGAGCTGTTTTTT.

This clonotype was observed many times. The chain recombines TRBV6-2 or TRBV6-3 with TRBJ1-1; 8 nucleotides align to TRBD1. The CDR3 length is 14 residues. CDR1 and CDR2 from the germline V gene are MNHEY and SVGEGT. V trimming: 5 bases; J trimming: 4 bases; junction bases outside the gene matches: 6. In DNA form, the CDR3 reads TGTGCCAGCAGTACCAGGACAGGGCCCACTGAAGCTTTCTTT. This translates into CASSTRTGPTEAFF.

The table lists this clonotype with many counts. V is TRBV30 and J is TRBJ2-7; D unclear. There are 13 residues in the CDR3. The germline V gene has CDR1 GTSNPN and CDR2 SVGIG (reference sequence). V lost 2 bases, J lost 3 bases, and 11 bases lay in between. The CDR3 DNA is TGTGCCTGGAGTCGAGCCTCCCACTACGAGCAGTACTTC. This gives the protein CAWSRASHYEQYF.

The CDR3 coding sequence is TGTGCCAGCAACCAACAAATAGCGGGAGTGGGAAATGAGCAGTTCTTC. It translates to CASNQQIAGVGNEQFF. This chain uses TRBV7-9 with TRBJ2-1; 9 nucleotides align to TRBD2. Germline V gene lookup returns CDR1 SEHNR and CDR2 FQNEAQ (reference sequence). CDR3 length equals 16 residues. V trimming: 7 bases; J trimming: 7 bases; junction bases outside the gene matches: 14.

This clonotype turned up a few times. The CDR3 DNA reads TGTGCCAGCAGCCAAGGGTCGGCCCCCGTCTACGAGCAGTACTTC. This translates into CASSQGSAPVYEQYF. The rearrangement uses TRBV3-1 and TRBJ2-7; no clear D gene. Between the trimmed V and J ends, which lost 1 base and 3 bases, there was a span of 13 bases. Germline V gene data show CDR1 as LGHDT and CDR2 as YNNKEL (reference sequence). The CDR3 is 15 residues long.

This clonotype was observed at least ten times. The chain employs TRBV12-3 or TRBV12-4 and TRBJ1-1; 7 bases map to TRBD1. Trimming took 0 bases from V and 5 from J; bases not matched to a gene: 9. This CDR3 spans 16 amino acids. The CDR3 reads CASSLAKGQFVTEAFF. The CDR3 DNA reads as TGTGCCAGCAGTTTAGCAAAGGGACAGTTCGTTACTGAAGCTTTCTTT.

At least ten counts were recorded for this clonotype. The chain employs TRBV20-1 and TRBJ2-5; D unclear. The CDR3 has 13 residues. V shed 1 base and J shed 5 bases, with 11 bases lying between them. Germline V gene data show CDR1 as DFQATT and CDR2 as SNEGSKA (reference sequence). CDR3 in DNA: TGCAGTGCTAGAGTGGAGAATCGGGAGACCCAGTACTTC. Translation: CSARVENRETQYF.

This clonotype has only a few counts. The chain links TRBV19 to TRBJ1-2, with D tentatively TRBD1 (6 bases). There are 14 residues in the CDR3. Trimming took 6 bases from V and 4 from J, leaving 15 bases between them. CDR1 is LNHDA and CDR2 is SQIVND in the germline V gene (reference sequence). Here the CDR3 DNA reads TGTGCCAGTAGATACAGGGAGGCGGGCTATGGCTACACCTTC. Encoded protein: CASRYREAGYGYTF.

This clonotype was recorded many times. The chain couples TRBV3-1 to TRBJ2-5; D ambiguous. Germline V gene sequence: CDR1 LGHDT, CDR2 YNNKEL (reference sequence). The CDR3 extends over 13 amino acids. Trimming took 2 bases from V and 2 from J, leaving 6 bases between them. The CDR3 region has the DNA TGTGCCAGCAGCCAAATGAGACAAGAGACCCAGTACTTC. Its protein product is CASSQMRQETQYF.

In regard to this clonotype: Since the CDR3 does not end with the conserved phenylalanine or tryptophan, this likely comes from a read error. The rearrangement uses TRBV12-5 and TRBJ1-1; D is unclear. V was clipped by 7 bases and J by 1 base, with 4 bases between them. CDR1 is LGHNT, CDR2 FRNRAP, per germline. This CDR3 has 11 residues. In DNA form, the CDR3 reads TGTGCTAGTGAGGGGAACACTGAAGCTTTCCTT. Its protein product is CASEGNTEAFL.